A single sample gave rise to the 21 T cell receptor beta chains below, sequenced in a study of beta chain features in type 1 diabetes. The antigens of these receptors remain unknown. Expressed TCRB transcripts were sequenced, since all the RNA that had been isolated was reverse transcribed. TCRdb's copy holds only in-frame clones and misses some; the assay was immunoSEQ multiplex PCR. The data contain 400,000 or so clones, 10% to 15% of them seen just once; the ten biggest clones take up around 0.0099%. Regarding the study as a whole: When Type 1 diabetes patients were examined, their TCRB CDR3s proved moderately but significantly shorter in all four CD4+ subsets.

Sequencing was done on a sample of naive CD4+ T cells from blood. Receptors were obtained from a woman aged 18-29 years with type 1 diabetes.

The CDR3 loop reads CASSGGGGRSGANVLTF. Here the CDR3 DNA reads TGTGCCAGTTCTGGCGGCGGGGGCCGCTCTGGGGCCAACGTCCTGACTTTC. The chain carries TRBV18 and TRBJ2-6, with D perhaps matching TRBD2 (7 bases). Trimming cost V 9 bases and J 0 bases, with 18 bases left between them. The CDR3 extends over 17 amino acids. Per the germline V gene, CDR1 is KGHSH and CDR2 is LQKENI.

This clone was observed a few times. V gene TRBV4-3 combines with J gene TRBJ2-2; 7 bases match TRBD1. CDR3 length equals 16 residues. V lost 2 bases, J lost 6 bases, and 9 bases stayed unmatched. CDR1 and CDR2 from the germline V gene are LGHNA and YSLEER. The CDR3 loop reads CASSQYGTAGAGELFF. CDR3 nucleotide sequence: TGCGCCAGCAGCCAATACGGGACAGCAGGGGCCGGGGAGCTGTTTTTT.

This clone was recorded a few times. The chain couples TRBV7-2 to TRBJ1-3; 7 positions match TRBD1. Trimming removed 6 bases from V and 1 base from J; junction bases left unmatched: 3. The CDR3 loop spans 14 amino acids. From germline, CDR1 is SGHTA and CDR2 FQGNSA. The DNA for the CDR3 is TGTGCCAGCAGATCGGACAGGTCTGGAAACACCATATATTTT. This translates into CASRSDRSGNTIYF.

The J gene is TRBJ1-2, the V gene TRBV7-2; D uncertain. The CDR3 extends over 12 amino acids. Per the germline V gene, CDR1 is SGHTA and CDR2 is FQGNSA. The ends were cut back, 1 base at V and 6 bases at J, with 6 bases in the middle. In DNA, the CDR3 is TGTGCCAGCAGCTTAGATGGCCATGGCTACACCTTC. Translating it yields CASSLDGHGYTF. The full variable domain, completed using reference TRBV7-2 and TRBJ1-2, is GAGVSQSPSNKVTEKGKDVELRCDPISGHTALYWYRQSLGQGLEFLIYFQGNSAPDKSGLPSDRFSAERTGGSVSTLTIQRTQQEDSAVYLCASSLDGHGYTFGSGTRLTVV.

The chain joins TRBV4-3 to TRBJ1-3, with D possibly being TRBD1 (5 bases). Trimming pared 4 bases from V and 2 bases from J, leaving 15 bases between. This CDR3 has 16 residues. Germline V gene sequence: CDR1 LGHNA, CDR2 YSLEER. The CDR3 region has the DNA TGCGCCAGCAGCCGGGGGGTAGGGGTTGCTGGAAACACCATATATTTT. Translation: CASSRGVGVAGNTIYF.

This rearrangement joins TRBV7-2 to TRBJ2-1; TRBD2 matches 12 bases. Germline V gene data show CDR1 as SGHTA and CDR2 as FQGNSA. This CDR3 region has 17 residues. The junction had 13 bases not matched to a gene; V was cut back by 5 bases and J by 8 bases. This CDR3 reads CASSTSLAGGPMDEQFF. The CDR3 DNA reads as TGTGCCAGCAGCACCTCCCTAGCGGGAGGGCCTATGGATGAGCAGTTCTTC.

This chain uses TRBV15 with TRBJ2-7; tentatively, D is TRBD2 (5 bases). Trimming left V 0 bases short and J 9 bases short, with 21 bases between. This CDR3 region has 16 residues. Germline assignment: CDR1 LNHNV and CDR2 YYDKDF (reference sequence). CDR3 residues: CATSRDIGSLSAVQYF. The CDR3 coding sequence is TGTGCCACCAGCAGAGATATTGGGAGCCTATCGGCCGTGCAGTACTTC.

This clone was observed a handful of times. V and J are TRBV29-1 and TRBJ2-7; 9 nucleotides line up with TRBD1. Germline V lookup: CDR1 SQVTM, CDR2 ANQGSEA. The CDR3 has 12 amino acids. V dropped 5 bases and J dropped 3; count of bases not matched to a gene: 2. The chain's CDR3 is CSVRTGDYEQYF. CDR3 nucleotides: TGCAGCGTTCGGACAGGGGACTACGAGCAGTACTTC.

The chain is built from TRBV30 and TRBJ1-1; D not certain. V lost 3 bases, J lost 11 bases, and 19 bases lay in between. Germline values: CDR1 GTSNPN, CDR2 SVGIG (reference sequence). The CDR3 loop spans 13 amino acids. CDR3 in DNA: TGTGCCTGGAGCCGAGACGGCGGGAGTGAGGCTTTCTTT. The encoded protein is CAWSRDGGSEAFF.

This clone has a handful of counts. V gene TRBV29-1 combines with J gene TRBJ1-3, with 8 bases fitting TRBD1. This CDR3 is built from 13 residues. The germline CDR1 and CDR2 sequences are SQVTM and ANQGSEA. Losses at the gene ends were 6 bases for V and 2 bases for J; bases not matched to a gene: 3. The DNA of the CDR3 is TGCAGCGTCGGGACAGGAACTGGAAACACCATATATTTT. This codes for CSVGTGTGNTIYF.

The chain recombines TRBV15 with TRBJ1-6, with D possibly TRBD1 on 6 matching bases. Germline V gene data show CDR1 as LNHNV and CDR2 as YYDKDF (reference sequence). Deletions cut 8 bases from V and 6 bases from J, with 11 bases between. CDR3 length equals 13 residues. CDR3 DNA: TGTGCCACCGCCGGACAGCCTAATTCACCCCTCCACTTT. Translation gives CATAGQPNSPLHF.

A word on this clone: Other DNA sequences in this specimen translate into the identical CDR3. The chain links TRBV18 to TRBJ1-5; possibly TRBD1 for D (6 bases). Trimming left V 5 bases short and J 10 bases short, with 18 bases between. Germline CDR1 and CDR2: KGHSH and LQKENI. This CDR3 comprises 14 residues. The CDR3 reads CASSTGNRPQPQHF. Here the CDR3 DNA reads TGTGCCAGCTCAACAGGGAACCGACCCCAACCCCAGCATTTT.

This clone appeared a few times. The rearrangement joins TRBV28 to TRBJ2-7; 7 nucleotides align to TRBD2. Trimming removed 11 bases from V and 6 bases from J; junction bases left unmatched: 16. CDR3 length equals 14 residues. Germline loops: CDR1 MDHEN, CDR2 SYDVKM. The CDR3 is CASRDPAGFFEQYF. CDR3 DNA: TGTGCCTCAAGGGACCCAGCGGGATTTTTCGAGCAGTACTTC.

This chain connects TRBV5-4 to TRBJ2-5; possible D gene TRBD2, 5 bases. The germline V gene has CDR1 SGHNT and CDR2 YYREEE (reference sequence). CDR3 length: 14 amino acids. The V end lost 0 bases, the J end lost 4 bases, and 10 bases lay between the germline ends. Here the CDR3 reads CASSLEGATETQYF. CDR3 in DNA: TGTGCCAGCAGCTTGGAGGGAGCGACAGAGACCCAGTACTTC.

This chain links TRBV18 with TRBJ1-1, with a tentative D call TRBD1 (5 bases). The CDR3 length is 14 residues. Trimming removed 3 bases from V and 3 bases from J, with 11 bases in between. Germline loops: CDR1 KGHSH, CDR2 LQKENI. In DNA, the CDR3 is TGTGCCAGCTCACCCGGCGTAGGGGACACTGAAGCTTTCTTT. It yields the protein CASSPGVGDTEAFF.

This clone was seen more than once but under ten times. This sequence joins TRBV7-9 and TRBJ1-4, with 8 bases aligning to TRBD1. Losses at the gene ends were 8 bases for V and 12 bases for J; bases not matched to a gene: 11. The length of the CDR3 is 13 residues. The germline V gene encodes CDR1 SEHNR and CDR2 FQNEAQ (reference sequence). The CDR3 DNA reads TGTGCCAGCGCCAGTGGACAGGGAGGGGAACTGTTTTTT. Protein product: CASASGQGGELFF.

The chain carries TRBV29-1 and TRBJ2-1, with 7 nucleotides matching TRBD1. The V segment lost 8 bases and the J segment 7 bases; nucleotides outside the gene matches: 11. There are 13 residues in the CDR3. CDR1 SQVTM and CDR2 ANQGSEA come from the germline V gene. The CDR3 DNA reads TGCAGCTGGGGGACAGATCTAGAAAATGAGCAGTTCTTC. Translating gives CSWGTDLENEQFF.

This clone occurred a few times. The CDR3, as DNA: TGTGCCAGCAGCGGTTACAGGGGTGGGCCAGTGGATACGCAGTATTTT. It codes for CASSGYRGGPVDTQYF. V usage is TRBV9 and J usage is TRBJ2-3, with TRBD1 matching over 7 bases. Germline V gives CDR1 SGDLS, CDR2 YYNGEE. This CDR3 comprises 16 residues. J lost 6 bases, V lost 3 bases, and 13 bases had no gene match.

The rearrangement links TRBV5-1 to TRBJ2-4; D uncertain. The germline V gene encodes CDR1 SGHRS and CDR2 YFSETQ. The CDR3 is 13 residues long. The germline V and J ends were trimmed by 0 bases and 8 bases, with 9 bases remaining between them. CDR3 sequence (DNA): TGCGCCAGCAGCTTGGAGAGGTTGGACATTCAGTACTTC. It specifies CASSLERLDIQYF.

This chain links TRBV28 with TRBJ1-5; the D gene is possibly TRBD1 (5 bases). This CDR3 comprises 13 residues. CDR1 is MDHEN, CDR2 SYDVKM, per germline. With 3 bases removed from V and 2 bases from J, the gap between germline ends came to 5 bases. CDR3: CASSLTGNQPQHF. CDR3 in DNA: TGTGCCAGCAGTTTGACAGGCAATCAGCCCCAGCATTTT.

This clone was counted only a few times. V is TRBV29-1 and J is TRBJ2-5; a weak D match, TRBD2 (6 bases). V lost 1 base, J lost 0 bases, and 12 bases lay in between. CDR1 and CDR2 (germline): SQVTM, ANQGSEA. There are 15 residues in the CDR3. The CDR3 coding sequence is TGCAGCGTTGAAGTTGGCAGCGGGTACCAAGAGACCCAGTACTTC. Translation: CSVEVGSGYQETQYF.